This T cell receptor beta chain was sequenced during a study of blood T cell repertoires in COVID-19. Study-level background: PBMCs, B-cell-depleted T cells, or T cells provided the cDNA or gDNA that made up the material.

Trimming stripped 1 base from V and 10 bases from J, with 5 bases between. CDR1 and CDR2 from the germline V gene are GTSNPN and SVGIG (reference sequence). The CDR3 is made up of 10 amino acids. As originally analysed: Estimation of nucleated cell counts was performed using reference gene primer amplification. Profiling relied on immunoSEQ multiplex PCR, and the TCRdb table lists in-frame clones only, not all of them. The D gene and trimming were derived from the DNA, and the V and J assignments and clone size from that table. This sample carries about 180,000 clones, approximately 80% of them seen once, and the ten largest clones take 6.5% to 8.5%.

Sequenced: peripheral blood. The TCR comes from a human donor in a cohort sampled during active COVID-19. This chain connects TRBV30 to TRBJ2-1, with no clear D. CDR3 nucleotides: TGTGCCTGGAGTGGTCAAGAGCAGTTCTTC. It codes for CAWSGQEQFF.